One sample yielded the 25 T cell receptor beta chains listed below, sequenced in a study of CD8+ T cells in alopecia areata. It was cDNA, reverse transcribed from extracted RNA, that served as the sequencing template. The data were produced by immunoSEQ multiplex PCR, yet TCRdb's version contains in-frame clones alone and is incomplete. The repertoire includes about 180,000 clones, about 63% of them detected once, and about 1.5% sits in the top ten. This material consisted of CD4+ T cells sorted from blood, taken at week 0. These receptors all stem from a human donor with alopecia areata.

This sequence joins TRBV9 and TRBJ1-4, with 9 nucleotides matching TRBD1. With V trimmed by 7 bases and J by 4 bases, 2 bases remained unmatched. Germline CDR1 reads SGDLS; CDR2 reads YYNGEE. The CDR3 runs 13 residues. In nucleotides, the CDR3 is TGTGCCAGCGGACAGGGGAATAATGAAAAACTGTTTTTT. It encodes CASGQGNNEKLFF.

CDR3 in amino acids: CASSGRQDPNTEAFF. The CDR3 coding sequence is TGTGCCAGCAGTGGTCGACAGGACCCGAACACTGAAGCTTTCTTT. V and J are TRBV6-5 and TRBJ1-1, with D perhaps TRBD1 (6 bases). Germline V gives CDR1 MNHEY, CDR2 SVGAGI. The V and J ends lost 5 bases and 1 base respectively, with 14 bases between them. This CDR3 is 15 amino acids long.

This clone showed up just a few times. The J gene is TRBJ2-4, the V gene TRBV29-1; maybe TRBD2 (5 bases). V lost 4 bases and J 1 base, leaving 8 bases between the germline ends. Germline V CDR1 and CDR2: SQVTM, ANQGSEA. This CDR3 is 13 amino acids long. The CDR3 spells CSVVSGAKNIQYF. In DNA, the CDR3 is TGCAGCGTTGTGTCGGGGGCCAAAAACATTCAGTACTTC.

The chain recombines TRBV29-1 with TRBJ2-4; no firm D call. CDR3 length: 14 residues. V was cut by 4 bases and J by 0 bases, with 10 bases left in between. CDR1 SQVTM and CDR2 ANQGSEA come from the germline V gene. The CDR3 DNA reads as TGCAGCGTTGTGGGCCGGGTAGCCAAAAACATTCAGTACTTC. Translation: CSVVGRVAKNIQYF.

In regard to this clone: Its ends do not fully match the called genes, so a read error is possible. V gene TRBV30 combines with J gene TRBJ1-2; TRBD1 might be the D (5 bases). Looked up from germline, CDR1 is GTSNPN and CDR2 is SVGIG (reference sequence). This CDR3 is built from 12 residues. CDR3 amino acids: CAWEVGTPSPNF. CDR3 nucleotides: TGTGCCTGGGAGGTGGGGACCCCCTCACCCAACTTC.

The rearrangement uses TRBV6-5 and TRBJ2-1; possibly TRBD2 for D (6 bases). Germline CDR1 reads MNHEY; CDR2 reads SVGAGI. This CDR3 comprises 14 residues. V lost 4 bases and J 5 bases, leaving 12 bases between the germline ends. The CDR3 DNA follows: TGTGCCAGCAGTTTACGGGGGACCAACAATGAGCAGTTCTTC. It specifies CASSLRGTNNEQFF.

The rearrangement uses TRBV25-1 and TRBJ2-7, with no clear D. The CDR3 totals 13 residues. Trimming took 8 bases from V and 3 from J, leaving 14 bases between them. Germline loops: CDR1 MGHDK, CDR2 SYGVNS. The CDR3 here is CASGNNLHYEQYF. The CDR3 DNA sequence: TGTGCCAGCGGTAATAACCTCCACTACGAGCAGTACTTC.

This clone has only a few counts. This sequence joins TRBV30 and TRBJ2-1; 8 bases are a match to TRBD2. The CDR3 is 14 amino acids. The germline V gene encodes CDR1 GTSNPN and CDR2 SVGIG (reference sequence). The V and J ends lost 5 bases and 7 bases, in that order; junction bases with no gene match: 10. CDR3 DNA sequence: TGTGCCTGGGATACTAGCGGAGTAGGGAATGAGCAGTTCTTC. Protein product: CAWDTSGVGNEQFF.

The rearrangement joins TRBV29-1 to TRBJ1-2; weak D call: TRBD1 (5 bases). V was cut by 5 bases and J by 8 bases, with 15 bases left in between. The CDR3 contains 12 residues. CDR1 is SQVTM, CDR2 ANQGSEA, per germline. The CDR3 here is CSVRVGTWGYTF. The CDR3 DNA reads as TGCAGCGTTCGTGTGGGGACCTGGGGCTACACCTTC.

This sequence joins TRBV29-1 and TRBJ1-1; D uncertain. Germline CDR1 SQVTM, CDR2 ANQGSEA. This CDR3 has 12 residues. The CDR3 sequence: CSGLGANTEAFF. CDR3 bases: TGCAGTGGCCTAGGCGCTAACACTGAAGCTTTCTTT.

The chain is built from TRBV30 and TRBJ2-5; D not resolved. Germline values: CDR1 GTSNPN, CDR2 SVGIG (reference sequence). This CDR3 has 12 amino acids. V shed 4 bases and J shed 3 bases, with 9 bases lying between them. As DNA, the CDR3 is TGTGCCTGGAAAGTAGGAGAAGAGACCCAGTACTTC. Its protein is CAWKVGEETQYF.

The rearrangement joins TRBV5-6 to TRBJ2-7, with 11 bases lining up with TRBD2. V lost 0 bases to trimming and J lost 0 bases; unmatched junction nucleotides: 8. The CDR3 consists of 18 residues. Germline loops: CDR1 SGHDT, CDR2 YYEEEE. The CDR3 DNA follows: TGTGCCAGCAGCTTGGGCCCGCCTAGCGGGGGGCACTCCTACGAGCAGTACTTC. It encodes CASSLGPPSGGHSYEQYF.

The J gene is TRBJ2-3, the V gene TRBV11-2, with a possible D match to TRBD1 (6 bases). V was cut by 5 bases and J by 9 bases, with 15 bases left in between. Germline lookup yields CDR1 SGHAT and CDR2 FQNNGV. The CDR3 length is 13 residues. The DNA of the CDR3 is TGTGCCAGCAGCCCTTACAGGGAAGGGACGCAGTATTTT. Protein product: CASSPYREGTQYF.

This clone has just a few counts. The chain couples TRBV30 to TRBJ1-1; no clear D gene. The germline V gene has CDR1 GTSNPN and CDR2 SVGIG (reference sequence). The CDR3 sequence is 13 residues long. V was trimmed by 3 bases and J by 1 base, leaving 9 bases between them. In DNA form, the CDR3 reads TGTGCCTGGAGAGAACAGCAGAACACTGAAGCTTTCTTT. This translates into CAWREQQNTEAFF. Looking up the rest from reference TRBV30 and TRBJ1-1 gives the full variable domain: SQTIHQWPATLVQPVGSPLSLECTVEGTSNPNLYWYRQAAGRGLQLLFYSVGIGQISSEVPQNLSASRPQDRQFILSSKKLLLSDSGFYLCAWREQQNTEAFFGQGTRLTVV.

This chain uses TRBV5-6 with TRBJ2-7; TRBD1 matches 7 bases. Losses at the gene ends were 1 base for V and 5 bases for J; bases not matched to a gene: 6. The germline gives CDR1 SGHDT, CDR2 YYEEEE. CDR3 size: 14 residues. DNA for the CDR3: TGTGCCAGCAGCTTGAGAGGGGGCAGGGACGAGCAGTACTTC. Translation gives CASSLRGGRDEQYF. Full variable domain (rest looked up from reference TRBV5-6 and TRBJ2-7): DAGVTQSPTHLIKTRGQQVTLRCSPKSGHDTVSWYQQALGQGPQFIFQYYEEEERQRGNFPDRFSGHQFPNYSSELNVNALLLGDSALYLCASSLRGGRDEQYFGPGTRLTVT.

Only a few counts were recorded for this clone. The chain carries TRBV15 and TRBJ1-1; 10 bases map to TRBD1. V lost 1 base, J lost 4 bases, and 3 bases stayed unmatched. The CDR3 length is 15 residues. Germline V gene lookup returns CDR1 LNHNV and CDR2 YYDKDF (reference sequence). The CDR3 loop reads CATSRVRDRGTEAFF. CDR3 in DNA: TGTGCCACCAGCAGAGTCCGGGACAGGGGCACTGAAGCTTTCTTT.

The rearrangement joins TRBV7-2 to TRBJ2-7, with D tentatively TRBD1 or TRBD2 (6 bases each). Trimming removed 1 base from V and 6 bases from J, with 13 bases in between. CDR1 is SGHTA, CDR2 FQGNSA, per germline. The CDR3 has 14 amino acids. The CDR3 reads CASSLDNRGREQYF. The CDR3 nucleotides read TGTGCCAGCAGCTTAGACAACCGGGGGCGCGAGCAGTACTTC.

This clone has more than one count but fewer than ten. V usage is TRBV29-1 and J usage is TRBJ2-4; 8 bases agree with TRBD2. CDR1 SQVTM and CDR2 ANQGSEA come from the germline V gene. The J segment lost 2 bases and the V segment lost 5 bases, leaving 8 bases of the junction unmatched. The CDR3 is 15 residues long. The CDR3 region has the DNA TGCAGCGTTTGGGAGTTAGCGGGGACCAAAAACATTCAGTACTTC. Translated: CSVWELAGTKNIQYF.

The chain carries TRBV5-1 and TRBJ2-3, with TRBD2 matching over 9 bases. Germline assignment: CDR1 SGHRS and CDR2 YFSETQ. The CDR3 runs 19 residues. V was clipped by 4 bases and J by 0 bases; unmatched bases: 15. The CDR3: CASSPFGSGGTTSTDTQYF. CDR3 nucleotide sequence: TGCGCCAGCAGCCCCTTCGGGAGCGGGGGGACTACTAGCACAGATACGCAGTATTTT.

This rearrangement joins TRBV19 to TRBJ2-5, with D possibly called TRBD1 or TRBD2 (6 bases each). The CDR3 covers 15 residues. Germline assignment: CDR1 LNHDA and CDR2 SQIVND (reference sequence). The V end was cut by 5 bases, the J end by 1 base, with 14 bases between. The CDR3: CASSPGAALQETQYF. CDR3 nucleotides: TGTGCCAGTAGTCCGGGGGCCGCCCTCCAAGAGACCCAGTACTTC.

The table lists this clone with a few counts. The J gene is TRBJ2-3, the V gene TRBV6-5; TRBD2 matches 9 bases. Germline CDR1 MNHEY, CDR2 SVGAGI. The CDR3 covers 15 residues. Unmatched junction bases numbered 8, after V lost 10 bases and J lost 0 bases. The CDR3 sequence is CATARSGGSTDTQYF. Here the CDR3 DNA reads TGTGCCACAGCCCGAAGCGGGGGGAGCACAGATACGCAGTATTTT.

This chain connects TRBV30 to TRBJ1-6; TRBD1 might be the D (5 bases). CDR1 is GTSNPN and CDR2 is SVGIG in the germline V gene (reference sequence). V gave up 4 bases and J gave up 7 bases, with 14 bases separating them. The CDR3 length is 14 residues. The CDR3, as DNA: TGTGCCTGGAAAGTAGGACAATTCAATTCACCCCTCCACTTT. This gives the protein CAWKVGQFNSPLHF.

The chain couples TRBV11-2 to TRBJ1-1; no reliable D call. V was clipped by 2 bases and J by 3 bases, with 7 bases between them. CDR1 is SGHAT, CDR2 FQNNGV, per germline. CDR3 length: 13 residues. The CDR3 here is CASSLLRDTEAFF. DNA of the CDR3: TGTGCCAGCAGCTTATTGAGGGACACTGAAGCTTTCTTT.

This clone occurred a few times. The chain combines TRBV7-2 with TRBJ2-2, with 11 bases aligning to TRBD2. V was clipped by 2 bases and J by 6 bases; unmatched bases: 5. The CDR3 covers 16 residues. Germline V gene sequence: CDR1 SGHTA, CDR2 FQGNSA. The CDR3 nucleotides read TGTGCCAGCAGCTTAATAGCGGGGGGGCAGCCCGGGGAGCTGTTTTTT. It codes for CASSLIAGGQPGELFF.

The chain joins TRBV25-1 to TRBJ2-3, with D unclear. The V gene's germline CDR1 is MGHDK and CDR2 SYGVNS. Trimming removed 2 bases at V and 0 bases at J, with 9 bases between. The CDR3 has 15 residues. CDR3 amino acids: CASSEIKWSTDTQYF. Here the CDR3 DNA reads TGTGCCAGCAGTGAAATTAAATGGAGCACAGATACGCAGTATTTT.